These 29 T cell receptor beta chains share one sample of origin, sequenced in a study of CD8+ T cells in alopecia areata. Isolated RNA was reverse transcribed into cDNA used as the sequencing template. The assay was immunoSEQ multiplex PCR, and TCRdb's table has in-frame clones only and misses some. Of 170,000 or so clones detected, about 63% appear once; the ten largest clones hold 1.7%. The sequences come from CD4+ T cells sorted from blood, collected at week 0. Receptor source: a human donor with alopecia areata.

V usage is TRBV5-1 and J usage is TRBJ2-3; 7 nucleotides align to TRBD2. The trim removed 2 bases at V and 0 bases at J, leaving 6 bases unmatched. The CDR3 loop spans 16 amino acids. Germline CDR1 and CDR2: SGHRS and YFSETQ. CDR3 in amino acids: CASSFTGTTSTDTQYF. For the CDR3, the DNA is TGCGCCAGCAGCTTCACCGGGACTACTAGCACAGATACGCAGTATTTT.

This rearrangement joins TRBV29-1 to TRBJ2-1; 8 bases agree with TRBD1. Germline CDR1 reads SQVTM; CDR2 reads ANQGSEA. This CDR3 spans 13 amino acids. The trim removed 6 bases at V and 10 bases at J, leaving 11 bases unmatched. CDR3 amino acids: CSVSGTGLGEQFF. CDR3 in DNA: TGCAGCGTCTCCGGGACAGGTTTAGGCGAGCAGTTCTTC.

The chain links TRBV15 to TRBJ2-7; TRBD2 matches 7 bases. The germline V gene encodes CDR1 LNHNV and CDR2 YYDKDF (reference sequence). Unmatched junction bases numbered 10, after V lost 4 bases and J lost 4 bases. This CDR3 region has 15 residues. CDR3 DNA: TGTGCCACCAGCAATGAACCGCGGGGGTCTTACGAGCAGTACTTC. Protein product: CATSNEPRGSYEQYF.

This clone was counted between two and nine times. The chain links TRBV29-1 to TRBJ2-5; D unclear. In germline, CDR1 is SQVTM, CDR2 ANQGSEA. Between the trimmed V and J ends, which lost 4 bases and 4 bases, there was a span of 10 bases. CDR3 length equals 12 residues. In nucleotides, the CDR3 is TGCAGCGTTGGGGGTTGGGGAGAGACCCAGTACTTC. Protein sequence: CSVGGWGETQYF.

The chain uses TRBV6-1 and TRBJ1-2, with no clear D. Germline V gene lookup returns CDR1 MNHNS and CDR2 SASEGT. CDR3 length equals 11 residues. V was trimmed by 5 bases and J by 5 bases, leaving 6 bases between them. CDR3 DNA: TGTGCCAGCAGTCTGGCGTATGGCTACACCTTC. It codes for CASSLAYGYTF.

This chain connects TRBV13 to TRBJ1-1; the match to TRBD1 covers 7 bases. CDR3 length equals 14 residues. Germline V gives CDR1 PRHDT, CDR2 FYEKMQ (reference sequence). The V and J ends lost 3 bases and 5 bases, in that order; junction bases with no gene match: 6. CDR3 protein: CASSFGQEGTEAFF. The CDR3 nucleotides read TGTGCCAGCAGCTTCGGACAGGAGGGAACTGAAGCTTTCTTT.

In DNA form, the CDR3 reads TGTGCCAGCCAGGGACAGGGGAACACCGGGGAGCTGTTTTTT. Residues: CASQGQGNTGELFF. J is TRBJ2-2 and V is TRBV25-1; TRBD1 aligns across 9 bases. Germline V lookup: CDR1 MGHDK, CDR2 SYGVNS. This CDR3 is built from 14 residues. With V trimmed by 8 bases and J by 1 base, 2 bases remained unmatched.

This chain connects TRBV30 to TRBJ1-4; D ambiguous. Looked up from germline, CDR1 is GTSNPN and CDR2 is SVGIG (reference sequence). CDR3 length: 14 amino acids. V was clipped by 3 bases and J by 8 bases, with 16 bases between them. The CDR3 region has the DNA TGTGCCTGGAGAAAAACTGGGTTCGGGGAAAAACTGTTTTTT. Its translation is CAWRKTGFGEKLFF.

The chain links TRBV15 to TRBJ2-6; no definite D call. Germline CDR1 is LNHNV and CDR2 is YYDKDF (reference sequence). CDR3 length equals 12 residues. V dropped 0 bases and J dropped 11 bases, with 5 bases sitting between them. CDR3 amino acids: CATSRDRDVLTF. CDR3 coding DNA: TGTGCCACCAGCAGAGATCGGGACGTCCTGACTTTC.

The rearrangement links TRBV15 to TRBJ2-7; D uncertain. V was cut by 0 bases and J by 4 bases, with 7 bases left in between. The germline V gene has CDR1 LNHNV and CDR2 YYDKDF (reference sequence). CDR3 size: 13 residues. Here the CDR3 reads CATSRDTRYEQYF. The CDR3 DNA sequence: TGTGCCACCAGCAGAGATACCAGATACGAGCAGTACTTC.

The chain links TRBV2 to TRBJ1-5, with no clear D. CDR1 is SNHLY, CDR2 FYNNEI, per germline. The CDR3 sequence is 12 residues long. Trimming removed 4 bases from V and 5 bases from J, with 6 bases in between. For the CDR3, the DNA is TGTGCCAGCAGTGTGCCAGATCAGCCCCAGCATTTT. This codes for CASSVPDQPQHF. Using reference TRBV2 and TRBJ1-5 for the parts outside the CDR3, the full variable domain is EPEVTQTPSHQVTQMGQEVILRCVPISNHLYFYWYRQILGQKVEFLVSFYNNEISEKSEIFDDQFSVERPDGSNFTLKIRSTKLEDSAMYFCASSVPDQPQHFGDGTRLSIL.

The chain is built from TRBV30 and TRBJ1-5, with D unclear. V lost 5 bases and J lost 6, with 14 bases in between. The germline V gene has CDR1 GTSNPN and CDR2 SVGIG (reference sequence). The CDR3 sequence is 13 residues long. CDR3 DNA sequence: TGTGCCTGGGCGTGGGCCTCGGGTCAGCCCCAGCATTTT. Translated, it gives CAWAWASGQPQHF.

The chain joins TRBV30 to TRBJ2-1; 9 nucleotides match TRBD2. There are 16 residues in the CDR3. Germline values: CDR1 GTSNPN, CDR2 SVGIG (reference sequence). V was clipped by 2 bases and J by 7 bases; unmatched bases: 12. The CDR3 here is CAWSPISAGGANEQFF. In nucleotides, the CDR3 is TGTGCCTGGAGTCCAATCTCAGCGGGGGGTGCAAATGAGCAGTTCTTC.

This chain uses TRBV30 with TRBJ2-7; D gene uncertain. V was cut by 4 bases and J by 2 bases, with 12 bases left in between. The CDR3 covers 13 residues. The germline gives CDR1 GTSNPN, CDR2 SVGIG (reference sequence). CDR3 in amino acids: CAWTEQVAYEQYF. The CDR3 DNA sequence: TGTGCCTGGACCGAGCAGGTAGCCTACGAGCAGTACTTC.

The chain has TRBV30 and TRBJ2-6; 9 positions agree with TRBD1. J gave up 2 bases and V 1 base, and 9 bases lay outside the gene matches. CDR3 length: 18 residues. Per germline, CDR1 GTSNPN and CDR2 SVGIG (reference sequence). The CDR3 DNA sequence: TGTGCCTGGAGTGCAACGGACAGGGGCTTGACTGGGGCCAACGTCCTGACTTTC. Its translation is CAWSATDRGLTGANVLTF.

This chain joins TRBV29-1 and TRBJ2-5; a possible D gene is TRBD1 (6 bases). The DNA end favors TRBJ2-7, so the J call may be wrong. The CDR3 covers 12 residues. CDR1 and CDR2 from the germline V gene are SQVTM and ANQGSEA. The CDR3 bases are TGCAGCGTTCAACAGGGCATCTACGAGCAGTACTTC. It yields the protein CSVQQGIYEQYF.

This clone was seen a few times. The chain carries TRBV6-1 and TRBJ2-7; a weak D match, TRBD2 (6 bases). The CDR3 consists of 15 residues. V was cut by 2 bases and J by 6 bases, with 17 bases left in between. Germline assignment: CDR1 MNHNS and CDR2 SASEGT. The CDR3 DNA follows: TGTGCCAGCAGTGAACGGCGGGCAACGGGGGTCGAGCAGTACTTC. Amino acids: CASSERRATGVEQYF.

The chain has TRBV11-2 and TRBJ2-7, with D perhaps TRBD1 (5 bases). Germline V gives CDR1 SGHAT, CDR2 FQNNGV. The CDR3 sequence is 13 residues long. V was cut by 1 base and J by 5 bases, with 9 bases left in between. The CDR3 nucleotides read TGTGCCAGCAGCTTAGGCAGGGTACACGAGCAGTACTTC. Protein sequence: CASSLGRVHEQYF.

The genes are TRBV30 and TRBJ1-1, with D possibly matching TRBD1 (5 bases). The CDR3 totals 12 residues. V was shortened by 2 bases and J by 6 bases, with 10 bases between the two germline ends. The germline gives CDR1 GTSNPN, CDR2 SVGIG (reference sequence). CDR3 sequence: CAWSRGDAEAFF. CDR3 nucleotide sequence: TGTGCCTGGAGTAGGGGTGACGCTGAAGCTTTCTTT.

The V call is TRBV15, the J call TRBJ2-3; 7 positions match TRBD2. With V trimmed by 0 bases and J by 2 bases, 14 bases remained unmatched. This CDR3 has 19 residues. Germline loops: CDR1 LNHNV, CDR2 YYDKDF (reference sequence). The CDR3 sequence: CATSRDLPSASGYTDTQYF. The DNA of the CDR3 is TGTGCCACCAGCAGAGATTTGCCTTCGGCTAGCGGATACACAGATACGCAGTATTTT.

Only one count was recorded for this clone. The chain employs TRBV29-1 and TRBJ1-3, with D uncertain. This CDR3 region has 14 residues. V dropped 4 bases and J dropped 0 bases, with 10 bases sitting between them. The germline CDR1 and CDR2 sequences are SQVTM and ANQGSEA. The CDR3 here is CSVAVGSSGNTIYF. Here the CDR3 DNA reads TGCAGCGTTGCGGTCGGAAGCTCTGGAAACACCATATATTTT.

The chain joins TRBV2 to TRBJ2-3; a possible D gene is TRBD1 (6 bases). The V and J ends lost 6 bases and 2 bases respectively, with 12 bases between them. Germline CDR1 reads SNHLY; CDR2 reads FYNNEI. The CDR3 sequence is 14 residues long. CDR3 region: CASRVDSLTDTQYF. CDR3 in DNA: TGTGCCAGCAGGGTGGACAGTCTCACAGATACGCAGTATTTT. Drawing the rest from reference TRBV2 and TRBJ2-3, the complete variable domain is EPEVTQTPSHQVTQMGQEVILRCVPISNHLYFYWYRQILGQKVEFLVSFYNNEISEKSEIFDDQFSVERPDGSNFTLKIRSTKLEDSAMYFCASRVDSLTDTQYFGPGTRLTVL.

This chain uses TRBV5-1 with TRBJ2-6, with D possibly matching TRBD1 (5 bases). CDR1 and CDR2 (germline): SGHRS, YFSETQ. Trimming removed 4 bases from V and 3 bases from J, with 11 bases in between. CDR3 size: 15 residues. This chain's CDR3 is CASSDPGFGANVLTF. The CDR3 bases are TGCGCCAGCAGCGACCCAGGGTTTGGGGCCAACGTCCTGACTTTC.

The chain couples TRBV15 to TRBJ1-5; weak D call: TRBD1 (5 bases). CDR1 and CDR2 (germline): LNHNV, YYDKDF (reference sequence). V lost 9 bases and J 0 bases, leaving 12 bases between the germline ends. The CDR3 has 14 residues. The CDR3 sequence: CATGDVDSNQPQHF. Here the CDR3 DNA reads TGTGCCACGGGGGACGTAGATAGCAATCAGCCCCAGCATTTT.

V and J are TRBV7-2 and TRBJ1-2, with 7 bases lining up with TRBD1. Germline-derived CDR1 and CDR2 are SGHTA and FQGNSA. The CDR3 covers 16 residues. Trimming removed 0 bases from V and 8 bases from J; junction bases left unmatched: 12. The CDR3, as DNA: TGTGCCAGCAGCTTAGCGAGGGCAGGGGGAGGCTTAGGCTACACCTTC. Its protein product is CASSLARAGGGLGYTF.

CDR3 nucleotide sequence: TGCGCCAGCAGCCAATTAGCGGGGGACAATGAGCAGTTCTTC. Protein sequence: CASSQLAGDNEQFF. The J gene is TRBJ2-1, the V gene TRBV4-3; TRBD2 agrees at 9 bases. J gave up 5 bases and V 2 bases, and 1 base lay outside the gene matches. The CDR3 contains 14 residues. CDR1 is LGHNA and CDR2 is YSLEER in the germline V gene.

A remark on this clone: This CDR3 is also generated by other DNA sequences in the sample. The DNA of the CDR3 is TGTGCCAGCAGCTCCAGCACAGATACGCAGTATTTT. It translates to CASSSSTDTQYF. The chain has TRBV7-2 and TRBJ2-3; unclear D gene. V was cut by 4 bases and J by 0 bases, with 2 bases left in between. This CDR3 spans 12 amino acids. From germline, CDR1 is SGHTA and CDR2 FQGNSA. Filled out from reference TRBV7-2 and TRBJ2-3, the complete variable domain reads GAGVSQSPSNKVTEKGKDVELRCDPISGHTALYWYRQSLGQGLEFLIYFQGNSAPDKSGLPSDRFSAERTGGSVSTLTIQRTQQEDSAVYLCASSSSTDTQYFGPGTRLTVL.

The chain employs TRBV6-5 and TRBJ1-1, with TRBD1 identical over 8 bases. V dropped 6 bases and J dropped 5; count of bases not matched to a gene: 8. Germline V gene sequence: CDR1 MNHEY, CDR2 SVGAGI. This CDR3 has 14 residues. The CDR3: CASSPDRGRTEAFF. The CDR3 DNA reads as TGTGCCAGCAGCCCAGACAGGGGCCGTACTGAAGCTTTCTTT.

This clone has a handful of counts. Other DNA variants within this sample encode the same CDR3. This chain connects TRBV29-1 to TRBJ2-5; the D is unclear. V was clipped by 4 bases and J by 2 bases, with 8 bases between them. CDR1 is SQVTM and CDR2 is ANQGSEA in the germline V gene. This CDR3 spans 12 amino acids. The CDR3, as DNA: TGCAGCGTTGGGCAAGCTCAAGAGACCCAGTACTTC. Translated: CSVGQAQETQYF. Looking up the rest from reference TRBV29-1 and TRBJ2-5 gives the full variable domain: SAVISQKPSRDICQRGTSLTIQCQVDSQVTMMFWYRQQPGQSLTLIATANQGSEATYESGFVIDKFPISRPNLTFSTLTVSNMSPEDSSIYLCSVGQAQETQYFGPGTRLLVL.